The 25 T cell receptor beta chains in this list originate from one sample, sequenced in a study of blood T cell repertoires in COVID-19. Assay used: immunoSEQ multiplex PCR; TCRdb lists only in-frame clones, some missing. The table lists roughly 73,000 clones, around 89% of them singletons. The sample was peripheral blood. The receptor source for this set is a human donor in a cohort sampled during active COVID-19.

CDR3 protein: CASSVVPGGDTQYF. The CDR3 DNA follows: TGTGCCAGCAGCGTAGTACCAGGAGGAGATACGCAGTATTTT. The rearrangement joins TRBV9 to TRBJ2-3; TRBD2 might be the D (5 bases). V was pared by 0 bases and J by 5 bases, with 10 bases between. This CDR3 is built from 14 residues. Germline V gene data show CDR1 as SGDLS and CDR2 as YYNGEE.

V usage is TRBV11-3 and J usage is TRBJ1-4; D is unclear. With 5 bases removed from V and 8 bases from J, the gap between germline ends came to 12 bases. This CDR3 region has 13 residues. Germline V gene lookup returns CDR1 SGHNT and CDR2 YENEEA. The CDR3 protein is CASSPIGGEKLFF. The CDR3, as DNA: TGTGCCAGCAGCCCCATTGGAGGGGAAAAACTGTTTTTT. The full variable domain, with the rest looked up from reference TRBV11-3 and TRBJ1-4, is EAGVVQSPRYKIIEKKQPVAFWCNPISGHNTLYWYLQNLGQGPELLIRYENEEAVDDSQLPKDRFSAERLKGVDSTLKIQPAELGDSAVYLCASSPIGGEKLFFGSGTQLSVL.

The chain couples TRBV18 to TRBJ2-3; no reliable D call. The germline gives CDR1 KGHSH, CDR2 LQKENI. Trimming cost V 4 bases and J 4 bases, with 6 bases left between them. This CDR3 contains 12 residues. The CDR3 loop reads CASSRPADTQYF. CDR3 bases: TGTGCCAGCTCACGGCCAGCAGATACGCAGTATTTT.

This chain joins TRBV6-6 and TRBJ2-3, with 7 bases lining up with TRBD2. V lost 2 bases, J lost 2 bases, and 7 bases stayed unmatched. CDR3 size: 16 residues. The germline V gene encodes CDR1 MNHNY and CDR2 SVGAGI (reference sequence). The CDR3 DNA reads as TGTGCCAGCAGTTACGCGTCTAGCGGTTACACAGATACGCAGTATTTT. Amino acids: CASSYASSGYTDTQYF.

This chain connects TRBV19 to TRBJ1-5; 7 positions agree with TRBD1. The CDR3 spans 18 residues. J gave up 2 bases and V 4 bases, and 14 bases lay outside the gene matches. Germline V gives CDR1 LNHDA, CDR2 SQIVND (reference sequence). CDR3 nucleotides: TGTGCCAGTAGTACGACAGGGTCCCCCGGGGGGGGCAATCAGCCCCAGCATTTT. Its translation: CASSTTGSPGGGNQPQHF.

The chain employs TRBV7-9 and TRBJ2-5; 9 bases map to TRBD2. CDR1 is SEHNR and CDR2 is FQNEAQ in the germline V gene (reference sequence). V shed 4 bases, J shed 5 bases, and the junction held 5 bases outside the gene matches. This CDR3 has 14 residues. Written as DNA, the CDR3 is TGTGCCAGCAGCTGGACTAGCGTTGCGGAGACCCAGTACTTC. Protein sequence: CASSWTSVAETQYF.

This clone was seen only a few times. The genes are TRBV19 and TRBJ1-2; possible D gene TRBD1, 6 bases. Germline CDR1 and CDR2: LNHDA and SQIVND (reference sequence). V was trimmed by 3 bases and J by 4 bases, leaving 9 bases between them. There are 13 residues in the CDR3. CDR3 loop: CASSMRQVYGYTF. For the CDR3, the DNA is TGTGCCAGTAGTATGAGACAGGTCTATGGCTACACCTTC.

The CDR3 bases are TGTGCCAGCAGGGGAGAAGCGGGGGGTTTGCTCGAGCAGTACTTC. Residues: CASRGEAGGLLEQYF. This rearrangement joins TRBV6-5 to TRBJ2-7, with TRBD2 matching over 9 bases. The trim removed 6 bases at V and 6 bases at J, leaving 12 bases unmatched. CDR3 length: 15 amino acids. Per the germline V gene, CDR1 is MNHEY and CDR2 is SVGAGI.

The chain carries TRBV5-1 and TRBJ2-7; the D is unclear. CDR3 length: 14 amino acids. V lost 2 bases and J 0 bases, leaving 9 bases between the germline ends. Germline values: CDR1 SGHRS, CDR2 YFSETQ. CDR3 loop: CASSFGGISYEQYF. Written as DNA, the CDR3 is TGCGCCAGCAGCTTCGGCGGTATCTCCTACGAGCAGTACTTC.

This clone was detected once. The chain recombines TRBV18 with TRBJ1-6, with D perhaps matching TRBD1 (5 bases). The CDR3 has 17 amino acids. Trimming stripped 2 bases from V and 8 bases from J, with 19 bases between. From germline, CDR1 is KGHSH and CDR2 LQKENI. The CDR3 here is CASSPIAVSGSDSPLHF. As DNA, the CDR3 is TGTGCCAGCTCACCAATAGCAGTATCAGGGTCGGATTCACCCCTCCACTTT.

CDR3 sequence: CASSLVAGGGTDTQYF. CDR3 nucleotides: TGCGCCAGCAGCTTGGTAGCGGGAGGGGGCACAGATACGCAGTATTTT. The V and J genes are TRBV5-1 and TRBJ2-3, with TRBD2 identical over 11 bases. The V gene end was trimmed by 0 bases and the J gene end by 1 base; junction bases not matched to a gene: 1. The CDR3 spans 16 residues. Germline V gene lookup returns CDR1 SGHRS and CDR2 YFSETQ.

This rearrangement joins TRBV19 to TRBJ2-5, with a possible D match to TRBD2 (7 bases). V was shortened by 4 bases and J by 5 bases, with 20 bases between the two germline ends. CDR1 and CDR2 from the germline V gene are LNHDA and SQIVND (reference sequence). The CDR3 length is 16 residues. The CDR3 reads CASSRGSGRGEETQYF. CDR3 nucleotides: TGTGCCAGTAGTAGAGGATCGGGGAGGGGGGAGGAGACCCAGTACTTC.

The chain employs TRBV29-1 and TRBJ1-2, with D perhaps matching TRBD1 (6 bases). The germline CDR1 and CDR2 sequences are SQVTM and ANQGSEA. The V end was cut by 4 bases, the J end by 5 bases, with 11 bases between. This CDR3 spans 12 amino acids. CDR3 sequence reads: CSVVGARYGYTF. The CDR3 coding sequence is TGCAGCGTTGTGGGGGCGAGGTATGGCTACACCTTC.

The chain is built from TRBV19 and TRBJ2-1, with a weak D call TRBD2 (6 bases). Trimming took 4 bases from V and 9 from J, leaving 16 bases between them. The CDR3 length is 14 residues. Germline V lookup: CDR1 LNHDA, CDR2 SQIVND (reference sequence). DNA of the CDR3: TGTGCCAGTAGTACCATTGGAGGGCCTGGTGAGCAGTTCTTC. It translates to CASSTIGGPGEQFF.

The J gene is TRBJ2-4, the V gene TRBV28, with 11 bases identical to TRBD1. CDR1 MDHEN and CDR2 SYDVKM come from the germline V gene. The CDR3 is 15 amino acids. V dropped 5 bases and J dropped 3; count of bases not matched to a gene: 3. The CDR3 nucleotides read TGTGCCAGCAGTCGCGGGACAGGGGGCAAAAACATTCAGTACTTC. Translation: CASSRGTGGKNIQYF.

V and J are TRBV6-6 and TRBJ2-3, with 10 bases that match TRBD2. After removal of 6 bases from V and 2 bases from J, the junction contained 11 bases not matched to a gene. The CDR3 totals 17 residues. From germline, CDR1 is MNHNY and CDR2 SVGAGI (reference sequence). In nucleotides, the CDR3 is TGTGCCAGCAGCCGACTGGCAGCGGGAGGGAACACAGATACGCAGTATTTT. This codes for CASSRLAAGGNTDTQYF.

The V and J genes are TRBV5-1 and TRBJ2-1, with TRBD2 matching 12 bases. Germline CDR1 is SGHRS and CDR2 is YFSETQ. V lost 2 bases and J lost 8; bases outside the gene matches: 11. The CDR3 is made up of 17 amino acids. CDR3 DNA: TGCGCCAGCAGCTTCGGACTAGCGGGAACGTTCTCGGATGAGCAGTTCTTC. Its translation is CASSFGLAGTFSDEQFF. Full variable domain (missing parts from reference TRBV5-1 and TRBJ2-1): KAGVTQTPRYLIKTRGQQVTLSCSPISGHRSVSWYQQTPGQGLQFLFEYFSETQRNKGNFPGRFSGRQFSNSRSEMNVSTLELGDSALYLCASSFGLAGTFSDEQFFGPGTRLTVL.

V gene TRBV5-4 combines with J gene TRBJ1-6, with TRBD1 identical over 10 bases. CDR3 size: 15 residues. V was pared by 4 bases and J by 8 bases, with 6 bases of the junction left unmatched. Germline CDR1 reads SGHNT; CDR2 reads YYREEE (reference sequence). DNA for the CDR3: TGTGCCAGCAGCCCCAGACAGGGGGCCTATTCACCCCTCCACTTT. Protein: CASSPRQGAYSPLHF. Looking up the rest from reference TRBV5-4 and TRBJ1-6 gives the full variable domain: ETGVTQSPTHLIKTRGQQVTLRCSSQSGHNTVSWYQQALGQGPQFIFQYYREEENGRGNFPPRFSGLQFPNYSSELNVNALELDDSALYLCASSPRQGAYSPLHFGNGTRLTVT.

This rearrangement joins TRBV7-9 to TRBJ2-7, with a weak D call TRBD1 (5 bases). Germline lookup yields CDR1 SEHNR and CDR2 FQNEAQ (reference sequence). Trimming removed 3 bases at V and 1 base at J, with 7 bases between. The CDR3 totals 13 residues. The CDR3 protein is CASSFSGSYEQYF. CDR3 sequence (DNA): TGTGCCAGCAGCTTTTCAGGGTCCTACGAGCAGTACTTC.

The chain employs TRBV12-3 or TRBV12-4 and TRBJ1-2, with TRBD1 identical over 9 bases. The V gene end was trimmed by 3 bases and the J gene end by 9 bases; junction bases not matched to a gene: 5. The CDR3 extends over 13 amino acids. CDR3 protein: CASSFLTGGSYTF. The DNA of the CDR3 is TGTGCCAGCAGTTTTTTGACAGGGGGAAGCTACACCTTC.

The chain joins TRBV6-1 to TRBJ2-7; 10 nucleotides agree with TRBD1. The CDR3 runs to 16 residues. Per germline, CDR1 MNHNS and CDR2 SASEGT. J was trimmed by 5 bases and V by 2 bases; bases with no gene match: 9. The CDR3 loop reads CASSEWNRDRGDEQYF. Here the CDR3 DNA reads TGTGCCAGCAGTGAATGGAACCGGGACAGGGGTGACGAGCAGTACTTC.

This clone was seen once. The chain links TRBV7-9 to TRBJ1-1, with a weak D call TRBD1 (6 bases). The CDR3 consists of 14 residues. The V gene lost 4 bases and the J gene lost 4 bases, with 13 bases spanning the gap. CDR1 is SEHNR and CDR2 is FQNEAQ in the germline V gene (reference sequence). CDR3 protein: CASSSGQKATEAFF. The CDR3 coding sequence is TGTGCCAGCAGCTCCGGACAGAAGGCCACTGAAGCTTTCTTT.

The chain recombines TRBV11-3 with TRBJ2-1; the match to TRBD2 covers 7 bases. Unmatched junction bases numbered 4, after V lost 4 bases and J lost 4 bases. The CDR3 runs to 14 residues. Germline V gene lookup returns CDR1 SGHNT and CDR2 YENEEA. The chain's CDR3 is CASSSGLEYNEQFF. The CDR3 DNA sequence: TGTGCCAGCAGCTCAGGACTAGAATACAATGAGCAGTTCTTC.

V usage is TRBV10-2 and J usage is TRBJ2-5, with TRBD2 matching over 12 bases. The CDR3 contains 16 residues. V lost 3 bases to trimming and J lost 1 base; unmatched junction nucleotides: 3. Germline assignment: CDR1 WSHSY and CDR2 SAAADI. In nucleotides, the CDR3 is TGCGCCAGCAGTGACGGGACTAGCGGGTTCCAAGAGACCCAGTACTTC. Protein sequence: CASSDGTSGFQETQYF.

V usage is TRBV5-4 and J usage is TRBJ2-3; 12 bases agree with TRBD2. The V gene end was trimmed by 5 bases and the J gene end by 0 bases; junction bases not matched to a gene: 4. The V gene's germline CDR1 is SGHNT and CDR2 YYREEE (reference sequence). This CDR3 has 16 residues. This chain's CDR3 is CASSPGLAGSTDTQYF. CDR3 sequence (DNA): TGTGCCAGCAGTCCTGGACTAGCGGGAAGCACAGATACGCAGTATTTT. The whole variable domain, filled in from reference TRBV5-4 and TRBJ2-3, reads ETGVTQSPTHLIKTRGQQVTLRCSSQSGHNTVSWYQQALGQGPQFIFQYYREEENGRGNFPPRFSGLQFPNYSSELNVNALELDDSALYLCASSPGLAGSTDTQYFGPGTRLTVL.